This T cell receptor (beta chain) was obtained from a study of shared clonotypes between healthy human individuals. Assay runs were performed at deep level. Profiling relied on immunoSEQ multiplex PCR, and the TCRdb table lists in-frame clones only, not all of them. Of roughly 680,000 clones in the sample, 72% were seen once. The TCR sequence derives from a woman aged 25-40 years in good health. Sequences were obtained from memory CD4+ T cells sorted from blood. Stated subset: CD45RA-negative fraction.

The CDR3 is CASSPGPDREETQYF. CDR3 nucleotide sequence: TGTGCCAGCAGTCCGGGACCTGACAGGGAAGAGACCCAGTACTTC. The chain carries TRBV2 and TRBJ2-5; 7 bases map to TRBD1. The length of the CDR3 is 15 residues. The germline V gene has CDR1 SNHLY and CDR2 FYNNEI. V gave up 5 bases and J gave up 3 bases; unmatched junction bases: 9.